Listed below are T cell receptor beta chains from one sample, sequenced in a study of shared clonotypes between healthy human individuals. Produced via immunoSEQ multiplex PCR; TCRdb's table is partial and in-frame only. The sample has about 1.5 million clones; roughly 98% are singletons. Sequenced material: naive CD4+ T cells sorted from blood. These receptors were collected from a man aged 25-40 years in good health. The CDR3 runs from the conserved cysteine through the conserved F or W. D genes are given only for firm matches. Part of the rows lack a size; the others show once, few, many or a class for expanded clones.

v_gene	abundance	d_gene	j_gene	CDR3nt	CDR3aa
TRBV5-1	.	TRBD1	TRBJ2-6	TGCGCCAGCAGCTCCCGGCCCGGGACAGGTGCCAAGGGGGCCAACGTCCTGACTTTC	CASSSRPGTGAKGANVLTF
TRBV11-3	.	.	TRBJ2-7	TGTGCCAGCAGCTTAGGCCAGTCCTCCTACGAGCAGTACTTC	CASSLGQSSYEQYF
TRBV6-1	.	.	TRBJ2-3	TGTGCCAGCAGTGAAGCCCATGGGGGCGTCAGCACAGATACGCAGTATTTT	CASSEAHGGVSTDTQYF
TRBV7-2	.	.	TRBJ2-7	TGTGCCAGCAGCTCCCCGGCCAACTACGAGCAGTACTTC	CASSSPANYEQYF
TRBV18	.	.	TRBJ1-1	TGTGCCAGCTCACCGGTAAGAACGGACACTGAAGCTTTCTTT	CASSPVRTDTEAFF
TRBV29-1	.	.	TRBJ2-7	TGCAGCGTTTTCACTCCACTCTACGAGCAGTACTTC	CSVFTPLYEQYF
TRBV18	.	TRBD2	TRBJ2-7	TGTGCCAGCTCACGCGATCGACTAGCGGGAGTGAGGGAGCAGTACTTC	CASSRDRLAGVREQYF
TRBV21-1	.	.	TRBJ2-1	TGTGCCAGCAGCACCTTGGATAAGTGGCGGGAGGTAGACTCCTACAATGAGCAGTTCTTC	CASSTLDKWREVDSYNEQFF
TRBV4-3	.	.	TRBJ2-1	TGCGCCAGCAGCCAAGAAAACCCCAGAATCGATGAGCAGTTCTTC	CASSQENPRIDEQFF
TRBV11-3	.	.	TRBJ2-1	TGTGCCAGCAGCTTAGGCGTAGGGACGAATGAGCAGTTCTTC	CASSLGVGTNEQFF
TRBV6-5	.	.	TRBJ2-7	TGTGCCAGCAGCCCCGACTACTCCTACGAGCAGTACTTC	CASSPDYSYEQYF
TRBV11-3	.	.	TRBJ2-1	TGTGCCAGCAGCGTAGGGTTCAATGAGCAGTTCTTC	CASSVGFNEQFF
TRBV6-1	.	.	TRBJ1-5	TGTGCCAGCAGTGAAAATCCTAGGGGGGATCAGCCCCAGCATTTT	CASSENPRGDQPQHF
TRBV7-8	.	.	TRBJ2-7	TGTGCCAGCAGCTTCCGGTTTGGGATCTACGAGCAGTACTTC	CASSFRFGIYEQYF
TRBV11-2	.	.	TRBJ2-1	TGTGCCAGCAGCCCCGGCAGCGGCCACTACAATGAGCAGTTCTTC	CASSPGSGHYNEQFF
TRBV4-3	.	.	TRBJ2-7	TGCGCCAGCAGCCATGTGTCAGGAGACCAGCAGTACTTC	CASSHVSGDQQYF
TRBV4-3	once	TRBD1	TRBJ1-2	TGCGCCAGCAGCCAAGATTATTACAGGGGGTCCGGCGGCTACACCTTC	CASSQDYYRGSGGYTF
TRBV19	.	TRBD2	TRBJ2-3	TGTGCCAGTAGAACCGGGACTAGCGGGAGAAGTGGCACAGATACGCAGTATTTT	CASRTGTSGRSGTDTQYF
TRBV6-1	.	.	TRBJ2-1	TGTGCCAGCAGTCGGACGAATGAGCAGTTCTTC	CASSRTNEQFF
TRBV2	.	.	TRBJ2-7	TGTGCCAGCACTGGGCTAGGAGGGCGAAATCTCTACGAGCAGTACTTC	CASTGLGGRNLYEQYF
TRBV29-1	.	.	TRBJ2-1	TGCAGCGTTGATCTGGGGATCTTC	CSVDLGIF
TRBV7-8	.	.	TRBJ1-5	TGTGCCAGCAGCCGCTGGGGGGGCACCAATAATCAGCCCCAGCATTTT	CASSRWGGTNNQPQHF
TRBV9	.	.	TRBJ2-3	TGTGCCAGCAGCGCGGACAGTCGGGGAGGGAGGGAGCTGCAGTATTTT	CASSADSRGGRELQYF
TRBV10-3	once	TRBD1	TRBJ2-1	TGTGCCATCAGTGGTACAGGGGCGAAGACTTACAATGAGCAGTTCTTC	CAISGTGAKTYNEQFF
TRBV5-1	.	.	TRBJ2-1	TGCGCCAGCAGCTTGGCACAGATTACCTACAATGAGCAGTTCTTC	CASSLAQITYNEQFF
TRBV19	.	.	TRBJ1-3	TGTGCCAGTAGCACCGGGACCCGGGGAAACACCATATATTTT	CASSTGTRGNTIYF